The sequence of this TCR beta chain was determined in a study of a mutant IDH1 vaccine in newly diagnosed glioma. Across the whole study: The start of vaccination came 4-6 weeks after radiotherapy alone, or with temozolomide cycles. It was radiotherapy, temozolomide, or both that patients received previously, with most receiving both. Findings and limits, study-wide: Vaccine-induced immune responses occurred in 90% to 95% of patients. Pseudoprogression appeared independent of alterations in top peripheral clonotypes.

The time point was: week 47, end of study. All doses held 300 ug of mutant IDH1 20-mer peptide, with topical imiquimod. TCRdb's table, derived via immunoSEQ multiplex PCR, lists solely in-frame clones and lacks some. This sample has around 65,000 clones; 80% to 85% occur once, and the top ten carry 3.8%. The CDR3 sequence is 15 residues long. V gave up 3 bases and J gave up 0 bases, with 11 bases separating them. Germline assignment: CDR1 LNHDA and CDR2 SQIVND (reference sequence). As for this clone: The antigen is undetermined.

The source is a man aged 30-40 years with glioma. Sequencing was performed on PBMCs, taken from a glioma patient whose treatment included an IDH1 peptide vaccine. The chain links TRBV19 to TRBJ1-1; no clear D. For the CDR3, the DNA is TGTGCCAGTAGTATCTTGGGCGTCATGAACACTGAAGCTTTCTTT. It is translated as CASSILGVMNTEAFF.